This TCR beta chain was sequenced in a study of technical replicates of blood from a handful of donors. The CDR3 has 14 amino acids. Trimming removed 4 bases from V and 7 bases from J; junction bases left unmatched: 9. CDR1 and CDR2 (germline): SGHAT, FQNNGV. The data were produced by immunoSEQ multiplex PCR, yet TCRdb's version contains in-frame clones alone and is incomplete. Of fewer than 95,000 clones in the sample, 75% to 95% were seen once. The sample consisted of T cells isolated from PBMCs. The TCR comes from a human donor in good health. This chain connects TRBV11-2 to TRBJ2-5; 7 bases are a match to TRBD1. CDR3 DNA: TGTGCCAGCAGCTCAGACAGGGCCGCCCTGACCCAGTACTTC. As protein: CASSSDRAALTQYF. Full variable domain (missing parts from reference TRBV11-2 and TRBJ2-5): EAGVAQSPRYKIIEKRQSVAFWCNPISGHATLYWYQQILGQGPKLLIQFQNNGVVDDSQLPKDRFSAERLKGVDSTLKIQPAKLEDSAVYLCASSSDRAALTQYFGPGTRLLVL.